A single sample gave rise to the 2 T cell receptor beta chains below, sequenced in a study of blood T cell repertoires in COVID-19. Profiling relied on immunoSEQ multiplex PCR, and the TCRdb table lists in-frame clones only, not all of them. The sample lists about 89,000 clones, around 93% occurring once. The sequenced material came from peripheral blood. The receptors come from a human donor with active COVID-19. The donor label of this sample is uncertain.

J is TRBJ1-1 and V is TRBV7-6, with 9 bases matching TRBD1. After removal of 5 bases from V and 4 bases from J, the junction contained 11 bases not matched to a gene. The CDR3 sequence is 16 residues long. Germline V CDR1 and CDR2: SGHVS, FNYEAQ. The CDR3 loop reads CASSPRADRGGTEAFF. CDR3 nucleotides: TGTGCCAGCAGCCCGCGAGCAGACAGGGGGGGCACTGAAGCTTTCTTT.

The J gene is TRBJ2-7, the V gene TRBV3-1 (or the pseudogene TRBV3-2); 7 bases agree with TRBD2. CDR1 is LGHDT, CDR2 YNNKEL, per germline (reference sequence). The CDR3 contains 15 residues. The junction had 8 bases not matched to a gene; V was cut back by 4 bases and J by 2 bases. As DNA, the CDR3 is TGTGCCAGCAGCCCCAGGACTAGTTCCCCCTACGAGCAGTACTTC. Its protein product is CASSPRTSSPYEQYF.